Listed below are T cell receptor beta chains from one sample, sequenced in a study of T cells in Graves' hyperthyroidism and ophthalmopathy. TCRdb processed the multiplex PCR reads anew with MiXCR; each CDR3 protein has one entry. The table records 600,000 or so distinct CDR3 sequences, roughly 16% of them present only once. Sample: blood. These receptors were collected from a woman aged 25-40 years with Graves' hyperthyroidism. CDR3s include the opening cysteine and the closing phenylalanine or tryptophan. D genes are given only for firm matches. Expanded clones are given a class, and other clones once, few, many or no size at all.

cdr3_aa,cdr3_nt,d_call,j_call,v_call,clone_size
CASSVDQRNYNEQFF,TGTGCCAGCAGCGTAGACCAGCGAAACTACAATGAGCAGTTCTTC,.,TRBJ2-1,TRBV9,.
CASRHSGTGGAEQFF,TGTGCCAGCAGACACTCCGGGACAGGGGGCGCCGAGCAGTTCTTC,TRBD1,TRBJ2-1,TRBV13,.
CASSEAGSYGYTF,TGTGCCAGCAGTGAGGCTGGTAGCTATGGCTACACCTTC,.,TRBJ1-2,TRBV2,.
CASSRRTEETQYF,TGTGCCAGCAGCCGGAGGACAGAAGAGACCCAGTACTTC,.,TRBJ2-5,TRBV13,many
CSAKAGGPDTQYF,TGCAGTGCAAAAGCGGGAGGGCCAGATACGCAGTATTTT,TRBD2,TRBJ2-3,TRBV20-1,many
CASSESRGEGNQPQHF,TGCGCCAGCAGTGAGTCGAGGGGGGAGGGAAATCAGCCCCAGCATTTT,.,TRBJ1-5,TRBV10-2,.
CASSPWDRGPYEQYF,TGCGCCAGCAGCCCCTGGGACAGGGGACCCTACGAGCAGTACTTC,TRBD1,TRBJ2-7,TRBV4-1,few
CASWTGAINQPQHF,TGTGCCAGCTGGACAGGGGCCATAAATCAGCCCCAGCATTTT,TRBD1,TRBJ1-5,TRBV10-3,few
CASSLVRYNSEAFF,TGTGCCAGCAGTTTGGTCAGGTATAATTCTGAAGCTTTCTTT,.,TRBJ1-1,TRBV6-1,many
CASSLGDSPNEKLFF,TGTGCCAGCAGCTTGGGGGACAGCCCTAATGAAAAACTGTTTTTT,TRBD1,TRBJ1-4,TRBV7-9,few
CSAETGLERSQYF,TGCAGTGCCGAGACAGGTCTGGAGCGATCTCAGTACTTC,.,TRBJ2-4,TRBV20-1,.
CASSLEGATADSGANVLTF,TGTGCCAGCAGTTTGGAGGGGGCCACTGCCGACTCCGGGGCCAACGTCCTGACTTTC,.,TRBJ2-6,TRBV28,.
CASSPMGQNTGELFF,TGCGCCAGCAGCCCTATGGGGCAGAACACCGGGGAGCTGTTTTTT,.,TRBJ2-2,TRBV5-1,.
CSAPSGGAPGLEQFF,TGCAGTGCCCCGAGCGGCGGGGCCCCCGGGTTGGAGCAGTTCTTC,.,TRBJ2-1,TRBV20-1,few
CSARVGTGDEAFF,TGCAGTGCTAGAGTAGGGACGGGGGATGAAGCTTTCTTT,.,TRBJ1-1,TRBV20-1,.
CSARPWSGNKVNEQFF,TGCAGTGCTAGACCCTGGAGCGGGAACAAGGTCAATGAGCAGTTCTTC,TRBD2,TRBJ2-1,TRBV20-1,few
CARATSVSGGTEAFF,TGTGCCAGGGCTACATCTGTCTCAGGGGGCACTGAAGCTTTCTTT,TRBD1,TRBJ1-1,TRBV2,many
CASRAQGGEQYF,TGTGCCAGCAGGGCCCAAGGGGGGGAGCAGTACTTC,.,TRBJ2-7,TRBV28,many
CATGLAGRTDTQYF,TGTGCCACCGGGCTAGCGGGAAGAACAGATACGCAGTATTTT,TRBD2,TRBJ2-3,TRBV7-9,many
CASSTGTSGSRNEQFF,TGTGCCAGCAGCACCGGGACTAGCGGGAGTCGCAATGAGCAGTTCTTC,TRBD2,TRBJ2-1,TRBV28,many
CASRDQGANTGELFF,TGCGCCAGCAGAGATCAGGGCGCGAACACCGGGGAGCTGTTTTTT,.,TRBJ2-2,TRBV5-1,.
CASSIEDGDSPLHF,TGTGCCAGTAGTATCGAGGACGGCGATTCACCCCTCCACTTT,.,TRBJ1-6,TRBV19,.
CSARGSSNQPQHF,TGCAGTGCTAGAGGGAGTAGCAATCAGCCCCAGCATTTT,.,TRBJ1-5,TRBV20-1,few
CASSYFAGGQETQYF,TGTGCCAGCAGTTACTTTGCGGGAGGACAAGAGACCCAGTACTTC,TRBD2,TRBJ2-5,TRBV6-6,few
CASSQDSRVVVNQPQHF,TGCGCCAGCAGCCAAGATTCCAGGGTAGTTGTCAATCAGCCCCAGCATTTT,.,TRBJ1-5,TRBV4-1,few
CASSYRQGLTEAFF,TGTGCCAGCAGCTACCGACAGGGGTTAACTGAAGCTTTCTTT,TRBD1,TRBJ1-1,TRBV7-2,few
CSVGSGSADYNEQFF,TGCAGCGTGGGGTCGGGGAGCGCCGACTACAATGAGCAGTTCTTC,.,TRBJ2-1,TRBV29-1,.
CASSLDSGGDTQYF,TGTGCCAGCAGCTTAGACAGCGGGGGAGATACGCAGTATTTT,TRBD2,TRBJ2-3,TRBV7-2,many
CASSALYEQYF,TGTGCCAGCAGCGCACTCTACGAGCAGTACTTC,.,TRBJ2-7,TRBV3-1,few
CASSPPSGYGNEQFF,TGTGCCAGCTCACCACCGTCAGGGTACGGGAATGAGCAGTTCTTC,.,TRBJ2-1,TRBV18,many
CASSQTSGTYTGELFF,TGCGCCAGCAGCCAAACTTCCGGGACCTACACCGGGGAGCTGTTTTTT,.,TRBJ2-2,TRBV4-1,few
CASSSQGLDYGYTF,TGTGCCAGCAGCTCACAGGGGCTTGACTATGGCTACACCTTC,TRBD1,TRBJ1-2,TRBV7-8,many
CASSLSNLYYNSPLHF,TGTGCCAGCAGTTTATCGAACCTCTACTATAATTCACCCCTCCACTTT,.,TRBJ1-6,TRBV2,.
CASSRTTGGPEAFF,TGTGCCAGCAGCCGCACCACAGGGGGCCCTGAAGCTTTCTTT,TRBD1,TRBJ1-1,TRBV27,many
CASSVENTIYF,TGTGCCAGCAGCGTAGAAAACACCATATATTTT,.,TRBJ1-3,TRBV13,.
CASSYSGLVSDTQYF,TGTGCCAGCAGTTATTCGGGACTCGTATCAGATACGCAGTATTTT,.,TRBJ2-3,TRBV6-2/TRBV6-3,.
CATEEIDTQYF,TGTGCCACCGAGGAAATAGATACGCAGTATTTT,.,TRBJ2-3,TRBV10-3,few
CASSLTVDRIYEQYF,TGCGCCAGCAGCTTGACGGTAGATAGAATCTACGAGCAGTACTTC,.,TRBJ2-7,TRBV5-1,many
CASSLDPGPEQFF,TGTGCCAGCAGCCTCGACCCGGGACCCGAGCAGTTCTTC,.,TRBJ2-1,TRBV7-9,.
CASSEGVRDGYTF,TGTGCCAGCAGTGAGGGGGTTAGGGATGGCTACACCTTC,.,TRBJ1-2,TRBV2,.
CASSVNGRARPEQFF,TGTGCCAGCAGTGTGAACGGGAGGGCCCGACCCGAGCAGTTCTTC,TRBD2,TRBJ2-1,TRBV6-1,few
CASSSWGQPQHF,TGTGCCAGCAGTTCATGGGGGCAGCCCCAGCATTTT,.,TRBJ1-5,TRBV6-1,.
CSVVFGAQYF,TGCAGCGTTGTTTTCGGTGCGCAGTATTTT,.,TRBJ2-3,TRBV29-1,few
CASSFLFETSGANEQFF,TGTGCCAGCAGCTTTCTCTTTGAGACTAGCGGGGCCAATGAGCAGTTCTTC,TRBD2,TRBJ2-1,TRBV11-1,few